These 17 T cell receptor beta chains were all obtained from the same sample, sequenced in a study of CD8 T cells in Susac syndrome. Reverse transcription of about 0.5 to 1 ug RNA used random hexamers. Via MiXCR, TCRdb re-called the immunoSEQ multiplex PCR reads, giving one row per CDR3 protein. The sample includes more than 130,000 distinct CDR3 sequences, around 94% of them seen just once. Sequenced material: CD8+ T cells from PBMCs. The source is a human donor in good health.

This chain connects TRBV15 to TRBJ2-7, with 8 bases matching TRBD1. The V segment lost 2 bases and the J segment 3 bases; nucleotides outside the gene matches: 6. The CDR3 runs to 15 residues. Germline CDR1 is LNHNV and CDR2 is YYDKDF (reference sequence). CDR3 in DNA: TGTGCCACCAGCAGATCAGACAGGGGACACTACGAGCAGTACTTC. Amino acid sequence: CATSRSDRGHYEQYF.

This chain links TRBV20-1 with TRBJ2-7; 14 bases match TRBD2. The V segment lost 2 bases and the J segment 2 bases; nucleotides outside the gene matches: 11. The CDR3 is 18 residues long. Germline V lookup: CDR1 DFQATT, CDR2 SNEGSKA (reference sequence). The CDR3, as DNA: TGCAGTGCTAGACCGGGACTGGGACTAGCGGGAGACCCCTACGAGCAGTACTTC. It specifies CSARPGLGLAGDPYEQYF.

V and J are TRBV7-2 and TRBJ2-1, with D maybe TRBD2 (6 bases). The CDR3 covers 15 residues. V dropped 3 bases and J dropped 8 bases, with 17 bases sitting between them. Germline CDR1 and CDR2: SGHTA and FQGNSA. The CDR3 coding sequence is TGTGCCAGCAGCTTCCGGGGGAGTACAGCCGATGAGCAGTTCTTC. Its protein product is CASSFRGSTADEQFF.

The chain employs TRBV9 and TRBJ1-1, with 7 bases aligning to TRBD1. The V segment lost 4 bases and the J segment 0 bases; nucleotides outside the gene matches: 9. CDR1 SGDLS and CDR2 YYNGEE come from the germline V gene. CDR3 length: 16 amino acids. The CDR3 sequence: CASSPATGTVNTEAFF. CDR3 nucleotides: TGTGCCAGCAGCCCGGCGACCGGGACAGTGAACACTGAAGCTTTCTTT.

The rearrangement uses TRBV7-9 and TRBJ2-5, with D perhaps TRBD1 (5 bases). This CDR3 is 14 amino acids long. Per germline, CDR1 SEHNR and CDR2 FQNEAQ (reference sequence). The V and J ends lost 1 base and 2 bases respectively, with 8 bases between them. The CDR3 spells CASSLEGFQETQYF. The CDR3 DNA is TGTGCCAGCAGCTTAGAGGGGTTTCAAGAGACCCAGTACTTC.

The genes are TRBV7-9 and TRBJ1-1, with D maybe TRBD1 (5 bases). CDR3 length equals 13 residues. Deletions cut 5 bases from V and 3 bases from J, with 10 bases between. The germline V gene encodes CDR1 SEHNR and CDR2 FQNEAQ (reference sequence). The CDR3 region has the DNA TGTGCCAGCAGCGAGGGGCTGCACACTGAAGCTTTCTTT. Amino acid sequence: CASSEGLHTEAFF.

The J gene is TRBJ1-2, the V gene TRBV27, with no clear D. This CDR3 comprises 13 residues. The ends were cut back, 6 bases at V and 9 bases at J, with 17 bases in the middle. Germline CDR1 and CDR2: MNHEY and SMNVEV (reference sequence). This CDR3 reads CASSPRREDRYTF. The CDR3 coding sequence is TGTGCCAGCAGCCCCAGGAGGGAGGATCGCTACACCTTC.

Only one count was recorded for this clonotype. V gene TRBV29-1 combines with J gene TRBJ1-1, with D unresolved. V was trimmed by 7 bases and J by 4 bases, leaving 22 bases between them. CDR3 length: 15 residues. The V gene's germline CDR1 is SQVTM and CDR2 ANQGSEA. Written as DNA, the CDR3 is TGCAGCGGAGTAGGAGGGCCTAACTTCGGCACTGAAGCTTTCTTT. This gives the protein CSGVGGPNFGTEAFF. The full variable domain, rest sourced from reference TRBV29-1 and TRBJ1-1, is SAVISQKPSRDICQRGTSLTIQCQVDSQVTMMFWYRQQPGQSLTLIATANQGSEATYESGFVIDKFPISRPNLTFSTLTVSNMSPEDSSIYLCSGVGGPNFGTEAFFGQGTRLTVV.

The rearrangement uses TRBV24-1 and TRBJ2-1, with D possibly being TRBD1 (6 bases). Germline CDR1 reads KGHDR; CDR2 reads SFDVKD. Trimming shortened V by 0 bases and J by 4 bases, and 6 bases separated the two germline ends. This CDR3 contains 14 residues. CDR3 amino acids: CATSDLTGYNEQFF. CDR3 in DNA: TGTGCCACCAGTGATTTGACAGGGTACAATGAGCAGTTCTTC.

This clonotype was detected a few times. The V gene is TRBV7-6, the J gene TRBJ2-3; 7 nucleotides align to TRBD2. CDR1 and CDR2 (germline): SGHVS, FNYEAQ. The CDR3 has 14 residues. Trimming cost V 5 bases and J 1 base; bases outside gene matches: 3. The CDR3 DNA follows: TGTGCCAGCAGCCCTACTAGCGGCACAGATACGCAGTATTTT. As protein: CASSPTSGTDTQYF.

Only one count was recorded for this clonotype. Written as DNA, the CDR3 is TGCGCCAGCAGCATCTTTCGTTTCGGCGCAGGGCAGGGCAATGAGCAGTTCTTC. It is translated as CASSIFRFGAGQGNEQFF. The rearrangement joins TRBV4-3 to TRBJ2-1, with D possibly TRBD1 on 5 matching bases. CDR3 length equals 18 residues. Germline CDR1 reads LGHNA; CDR2 reads YSLEER. V lost 5 bases and J lost 6, with 26 bases in between.

The DNA for the CDR3 is TGTGCCAGCTCAAAACTAGAGGAGACCCAGTACTTC. It translates to CASSKLEETQYF. J is TRBJ2-5 and V is TRBV18; D possibly corresponds to TRBD2 (5 bases). Looked up from germline, CDR1 is KGHSH and CDR2 is LQKENI. Trimming shortened V by 5 bases and J by 5 bases, and 9 bases separated the two germline ends. This CDR3 has 12 residues.

This clonotype was picked up one time. This chain uses TRBV4-3 with TRBJ2-7; TRBD2 aligns across 7 bases. The CDR3 is 14 residues long. Germline CDR1 is LGHNA and CDR2 is YSLEER. The V gene end was trimmed by 5 bases and the J gene end by 5 bases; junction bases not matched to a gene: 9. CDR3 nucleotides: TGCGCCAGCAGCGTTATAGCGGGTCACCACGAGCAGTACTTC. Translating gives CASSVIAGHHEQYF.

The rearrangement links TRBV25-1 to TRBJ2-1, with 8 bases lining up with TRBD2. CDR3 length equals 15 residues. Germline V gives CDR1 MGHDK, CDR2 SYGVNS. The J segment lost 9 bases and the V segment lost 2 bases, leaving 9 bases of the junction unmatched. The chain's CDR3 is CASSEHWREAGEQFF. As DNA, the CDR3 is TGTGCCAGCAGTGAACATTGGCGGGAGGCAGGTGAGCAGTTCTTC.

The rearrangement links TRBV27 to TRBJ2-1; 9 bases match TRBD2. V lost 2 bases to trimming and J lost 1 base; unmatched junction nucleotides: 3. Per germline, CDR1 MNHEY and CDR2 SMNVEV (reference sequence). The length of the CDR3 is 16 residues. Written as DNA, the CDR3 is TGTGCCAGCAGTTTAATAGCGGGAGCATCCTACAATGAGCAGTTCTTC. Amino acids: CASSLIAGASYNEQFF.

This clonotype was found a few times. The chain carries TRBV3-1 and TRBJ1-2, with D unresolved. This CDR3 region has 14 residues. CDR1 is LGHDT and CDR2 is YNNKEL in the germline V gene (reference sequence). Trimming removed 4 bases at V and 4 bases at J, with 13 bases between. The CDR3: CASSPGQTGYGYTF. CDR3 nucleotide sequence: TGTGCCAGCAGCCCCGGGCAGACGGGCTATGGCTACACCTTC.

The V and J genes are TRBV2 and TRBJ2-7; possible D gene TRBD2, 5 bases. CDR1 and CDR2 (germline): SNHLY, FYNNEI. V was clipped by 5 bases and J by 0 bases, with 11 bases between them. The CDR3 sequence is 14 residues long. The CDR3 sequence is CASSPGLSSYEQYF. Written as DNA, the CDR3 is TGTGCCAGCAGTCCCGGACTTAGCTCCTACGAGCAGTACTTC.